These 6 T cell receptor beta chains originate from one sample sequenced in a study of response to subunit inactivated influenza vaccine. From the RT-PCR reads, TCRdb called clonotypes with MiXCR, one entry per CDR3 protein. The sample holds about 480,000 distinct CDR3 sequences, about 25% seen once. The specimen was CD4+ T cells sorted from PBMCs, collected about 5 days after vaccination. Receptors were obtained from a man aged 45-60 years who received an inactivated influenza vaccine.

This clonotype has only a few counts. The rearrangement uses TRBV18 and TRBJ1-4, with D possibly being TRBD1 (5 bases). V lost 3 bases to trimming and J lost 7 bases, with 15 bases between them. The CDR3 runs to 15 residues. Germline CDR1 reads KGHSH; CDR2 reads LQKENI. CDR3 sequence (DNA): TGTGCCAGCTCACCTAACTCAGGCGGGGGTGAAAAACTGTTTTTT. It specifies CASSPNSGGGEKLFF.

This rearrangement joins TRBV20-1 to TRBJ2-3; possibly TRBD1 for D (6 bases). With 0 bases removed from V and 2 bases from J, the gap between germline ends came to 9 bases. From germline, CDR1 is DFQATT and CDR2 SNEGSKA (reference sequence). The CDR3 sequence is 14 residues long. CDR3 residues: CSARDGQHTDTQYF. As DNA, the CDR3 is TGCAGTGCTAGAGATGGACAGCACACAGATACGCAGTATTTT.

The rearrangement links TRBV20-1 to TRBJ2-7; TRBD2 agrees at 11 bases. This CDR3 spans 17 amino acids. Germline V gene sequence: CDR1 DFQATT, CDR2 SNEGSKA (reference sequence). With V trimmed by 1 base and J by 0 bases, 8 bases remained unmatched. In DNA, the CDR3 is TGCAGTGCTAGAGGTGCTAGCGGGAGGCCCCTCTCCTACGAGCAGTACTTC. Its protein is CSARGASGRPLSYEQYF.

This clonotype was counted between two and nine times. The rearrangement joins TRBV7-3 to TRBJ2-7; the match to TRBD1 covers 7 bases. CDR1 and CDR2 from the germline V gene are SGHTA and FQGTGA. Trimming removed 5 bases from V and 4 bases from J; junction bases left unmatched: 5. CDR3 length: 13 amino acids. CDR3 bases: TGTGCCAGCAGCCGGGGACAGAAGTACGAGCAGTACTTC. Residues: CASSRGQKYEQYF.

The genes are TRBV11-2 and TRBJ2-3, with 13 bases lining up with TRBD2. Losses at the gene ends were 6 bases for V and 6 bases for J; bases not matched to a gene: 9. The CDR3 spans 16 residues. Germline CDR1 SGHAT, CDR2 FQNNGV. This chain's CDR3 is CASSATGTSGMDTQYF. The CDR3 DNA follows: TGTGCCAGCAGTGCGACCGGGACTAGCGGGATGGATACGCAGTATTTT.

This clonotype was seen a few times. This sequence joins TRBV20-1 and TRBJ2-1; 11 bases match TRBD2. The CDR3 consists of 17 residues. V shed 5 bases, J shed 4 bases, and the junction held 13 bases outside the gene matches. Germline CDR1 reads DFQATT; CDR2 reads SNEGSKA (reference sequence). This CDR3 reads CSAPGSSGRGIYNEQFF. DNA for the CDR3: TGCAGTGCTCCCGGAAGTAGCGGGAGGGGAATTTACAATGAGCAGTTCTTC.